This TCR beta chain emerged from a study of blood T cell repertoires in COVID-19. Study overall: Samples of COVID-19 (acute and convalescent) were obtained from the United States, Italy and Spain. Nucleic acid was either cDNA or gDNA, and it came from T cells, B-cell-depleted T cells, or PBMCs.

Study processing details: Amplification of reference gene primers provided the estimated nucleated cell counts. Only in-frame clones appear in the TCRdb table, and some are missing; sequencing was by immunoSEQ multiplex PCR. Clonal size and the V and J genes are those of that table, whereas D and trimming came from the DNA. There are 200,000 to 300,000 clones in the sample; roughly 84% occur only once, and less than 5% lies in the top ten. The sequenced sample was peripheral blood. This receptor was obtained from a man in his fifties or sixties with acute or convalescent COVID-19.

The CDR3 spells CSASRGASSYEQYF. In DNA, the CDR3 is TGCAGTGCTAGTCGGGGTGCGAGCTCCTACGAGCAGTACTTC. The chain combines TRBV20-1 with TRBJ2-7; a possible D gene is TRBD2 (5 bases). CDR3 length equals 14 residues. V lost 3 bases and J lost 0, with 12 bases in between. CDR1 is DFQATT and CDR2 is SNEGSKA in the germline V gene (reference sequence).